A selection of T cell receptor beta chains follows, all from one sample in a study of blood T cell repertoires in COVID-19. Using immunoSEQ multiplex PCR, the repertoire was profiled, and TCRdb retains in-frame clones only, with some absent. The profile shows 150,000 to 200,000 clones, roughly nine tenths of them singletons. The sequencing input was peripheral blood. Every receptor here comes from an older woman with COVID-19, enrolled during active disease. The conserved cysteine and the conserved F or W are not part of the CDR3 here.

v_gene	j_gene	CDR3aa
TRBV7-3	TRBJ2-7	ASSRAYEQY
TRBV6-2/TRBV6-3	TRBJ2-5	ASSGLAGLLQETQY
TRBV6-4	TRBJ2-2	ASSERGTSGSVANTGELF
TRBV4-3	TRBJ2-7	ASSQGAIAGSYEQY
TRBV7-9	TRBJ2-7	ASSTSGYEQY
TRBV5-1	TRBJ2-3	ASRTGDTQY
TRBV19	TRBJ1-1	ASSIVQMNTEAF
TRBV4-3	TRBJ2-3	ASSPGLAATDTQY
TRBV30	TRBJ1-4	AWSGGLGEKLF
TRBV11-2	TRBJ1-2	ASSLDWVGGGYT
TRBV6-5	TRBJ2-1	ASRNSFSYNEQF
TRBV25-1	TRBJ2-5	AQMESGETQY
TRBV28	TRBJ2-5	ASSSYKRGLAGGQETQY
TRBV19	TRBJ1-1	ASSIYWDRAHLMNTEAF
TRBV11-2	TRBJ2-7	ASSLNRVGYEQY
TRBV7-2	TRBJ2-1	ASSLVEGAYNEQF
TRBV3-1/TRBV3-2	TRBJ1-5	ASWPGTVGRGWPQH
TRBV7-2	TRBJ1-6	ASSLANRGSSYNSPLH
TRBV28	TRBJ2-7	ASTGFTSGTYEQY
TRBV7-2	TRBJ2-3	ASSQDRVGVGTQY
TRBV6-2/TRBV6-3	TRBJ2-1	ASSSGRLADNEQF
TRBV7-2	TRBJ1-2	ASSLTVFYGYT
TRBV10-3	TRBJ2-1	AIRTGTRGTYNEQF
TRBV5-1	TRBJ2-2	ASGGLAGQGGELF
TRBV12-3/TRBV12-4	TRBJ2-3	ASRYTDTQY
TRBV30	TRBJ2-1	AWSVGGRDRGKF
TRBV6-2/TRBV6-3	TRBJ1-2	ASSPLHGYT
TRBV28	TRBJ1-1	ASSDPGTGGSKAF
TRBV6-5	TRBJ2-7	ASSYSWAGSVVEQY
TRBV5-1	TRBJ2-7	ASSLARMAGGSYEQY
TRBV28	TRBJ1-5	ASKGTGALNQPQH
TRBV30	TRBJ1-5	AWRSKGGGQPQH
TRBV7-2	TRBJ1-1	ATLEGRQNTEAF
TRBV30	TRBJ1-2	AWNRQGNYGYT
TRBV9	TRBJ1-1	ASSVHSSMNTEAF
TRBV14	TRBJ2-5	ASSWTGKYQETQY
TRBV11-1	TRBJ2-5	ASSRDYRQETQY
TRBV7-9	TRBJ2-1	ASSYRGSGKF
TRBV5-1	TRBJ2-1	ASSLGTRGDNEQF
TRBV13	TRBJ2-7	ASSPLSVRQDHEQY
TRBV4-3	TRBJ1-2	ASSQVQGDGYT
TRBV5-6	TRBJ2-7	ASSAGTGAPWASEQY
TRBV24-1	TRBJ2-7	ATSDRPGQGTYEQY
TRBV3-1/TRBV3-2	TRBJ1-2	ASSRVTSGTGYGYT
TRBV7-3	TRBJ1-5	ASSQGARQPQH
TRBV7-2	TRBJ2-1	ASSLDRGTYNEQF
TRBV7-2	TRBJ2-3	ASSRMGGAQIDTQY
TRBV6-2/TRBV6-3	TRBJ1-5	ASSYADTKWPQH
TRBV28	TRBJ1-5	ASSLDVGFRPQH
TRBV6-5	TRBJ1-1	ASSYGDRGATEAF
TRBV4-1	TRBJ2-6	ASSQAGVGANVLT
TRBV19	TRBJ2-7	ASSLTGDYEQY
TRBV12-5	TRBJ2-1	ASGFPGLAGGNEQF
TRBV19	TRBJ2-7	ASSITRYGRAYEQY
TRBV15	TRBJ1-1	ATSRRTGTGGTEAF
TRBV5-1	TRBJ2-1	ASTQTGLAYNEQF
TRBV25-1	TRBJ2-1	ASSELAAQYNEQF
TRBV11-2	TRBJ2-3	ASSLDHSGGLDTQY
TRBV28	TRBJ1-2	ASSSTGYTYGYT